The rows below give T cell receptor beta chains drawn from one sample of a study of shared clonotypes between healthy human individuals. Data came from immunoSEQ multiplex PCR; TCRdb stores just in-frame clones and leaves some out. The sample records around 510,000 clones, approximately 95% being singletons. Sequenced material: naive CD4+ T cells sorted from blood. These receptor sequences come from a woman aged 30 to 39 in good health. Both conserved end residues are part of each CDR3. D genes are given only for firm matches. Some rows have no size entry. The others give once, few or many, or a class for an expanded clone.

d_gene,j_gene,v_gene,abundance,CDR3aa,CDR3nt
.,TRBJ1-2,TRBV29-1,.,CSGGAYKGYTF,TGCAGCGGGGGCGCCTACAAGGGCTACACCTTC
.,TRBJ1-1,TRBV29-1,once,CSVEWTRGRAFF,TGCAGCGTTGAGTGGACCCGGGGTCGAGCTTTCTTT
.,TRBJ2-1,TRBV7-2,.,CASSWGILNNEQFF,TGTGCCAGCAGCTGGGGGATCCTGAACAATGAGCAGTTCTTC
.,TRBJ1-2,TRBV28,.,CASTFTTGYGYTF,TGTGCCAGCACCTTCACAACAGGGTATGGCTACACCTTC
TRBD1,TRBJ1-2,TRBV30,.,CAWEGTGLANYGYTF,TGTGCCTGGGAGGGGACAGGGTTGGCAAACTATGGCTACACCTTC
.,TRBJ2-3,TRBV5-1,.,CASSWGLSTDTQYF,TGCGCCAGCAGCTGGGGGCTCAGCACAGATACGCAGTATTTT
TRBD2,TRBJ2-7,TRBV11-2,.,CASSIGTSGRYEQYF,TGTGCCAGCAGCATAGGGACTAGCGGGAGGTACGAGCAGTACTTC
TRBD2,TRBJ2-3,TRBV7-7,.,CASSLQLRYSSGRRVDTQYF,TGTGCCAGCAGCTTACAATTGAGGTATTCTAGCGGGAGGCGGGTAGATACGCAGTATTTT
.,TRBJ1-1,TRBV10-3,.,CAIRTVGHTEAFF,TGTGCCATCCGCACGGTCGGGCACACTGAAGCTTTCTTT
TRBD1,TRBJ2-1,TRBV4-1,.,CASSQINPRDRRYNEQFF,TGCGCCAGCAGCCAGATTAACCCCCGGGACAGGAGATACAATGAGCAGTTCTTC
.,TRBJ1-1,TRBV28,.,CASSLAGTEAFF,TGTGCCAGCAGTTTAGCAGGCACTGAAGCTTTCTTT
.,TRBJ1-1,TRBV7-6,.,CASSLQGITEAFF,TGTGCCAGCAGCTTACAGGGGATAACTGAAGCTTTCTTT
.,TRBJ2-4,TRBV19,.,CASSIDRIAKNIQYF,TGTGCCAGTAGTATCGACAGGATAGCCAAAAACATTCAGTACTTC
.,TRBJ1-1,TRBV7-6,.,CASSLVPSENTEAFF,TGTGCCAGCAGCTTAGTTCCCAGCGAGAACACTGAAGCTTTCTTT
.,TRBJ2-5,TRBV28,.,CASSRDLETQYF,TGTGCCAGCAGTAGGGACCTAGAGACCCAGTACTTC
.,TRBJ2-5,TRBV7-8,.,CASSVERLGRETQYF,TGTGCCAGCAGCGTAGAACGACTGGGACGGGAGACCCAGTACTTC
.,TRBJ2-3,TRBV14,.,CASSFIQGLGTDTQYF,TGTGCCAGCAGCTTCATCCAGGGGCTTGGCACAGATACGCAGTATTTT
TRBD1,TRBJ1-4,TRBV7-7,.,CASSILQGGKLFF,TGTGCCAGCAGCATTTTACAGGGGGGAAAACTGTTTTTT
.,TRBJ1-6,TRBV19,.,CASQGRERGNSPLHF,TGTGCCAGCCAAGGGCGGGAAAGGGGGAATTCACCCCTCCACTTT
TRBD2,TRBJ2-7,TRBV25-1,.,CASSGTSGSSYEQYF,TGTGCCAGCAGCGGAACTAGCGGGAGCTCCTACGAGCAGTACTTC
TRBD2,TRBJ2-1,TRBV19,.,CASSGTSGSSYNEQFF,TGTGCCAGTAGCGGGACTAGCGGAAGCTCCTACAATGAGCAGTTCTTC
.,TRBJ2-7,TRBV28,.,CASRFRTLPYEQYF,TGTGCCAGCAGATTTCGGACGCTCCCCTACGAGCAGTACTTC
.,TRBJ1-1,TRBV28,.,CASSLEYTEAFF,TGTGCCAGCAGCCTAGAGTACACTGAAGCTTTCTTT
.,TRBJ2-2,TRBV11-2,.,CASSLDQWQGSTGELFF,TGTGCCAGCAGCTTAGATCAATGGCAGGGAAGCACCGGGGAGCTGTTTTTT
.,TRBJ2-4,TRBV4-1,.,CASSQGVLQKNIQYF,TGCGCCAGCAGCCAGGGTGTGTTACAGAAAAACATTCAGTACTTC
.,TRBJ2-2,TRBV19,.,CASSRRAGVLTGELFF,TGTGCCAGTAGCAGGAGGGCAGGTGTTTTGACCGGGGAGCTGTTTTTT
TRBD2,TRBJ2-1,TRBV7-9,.,CASSLEVTSSYNEQFF,TGTGCCAGCAGCTTAGAGGTGACTAGCTCTTACAATGAGCAGTTCTTC
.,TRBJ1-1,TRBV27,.,CASSLNRWAQGNTEAFF,TGTGCCAGCAGTTTAAACAGGTGGGCCCAAGGGAACACTGAAGCTTTCTTT
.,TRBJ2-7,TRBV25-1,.,CASSKGQGTVEQYF,TGTGCCAGCAGCAAGGGGCAGGGGACTGTCGAGCAGTACTTC
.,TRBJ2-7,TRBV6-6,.,CATALGLRNYEQYF,TGTGCCACCGCCCTAGGGCTTCGAAACTACGAGCAGTACTTC
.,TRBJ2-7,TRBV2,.,CATLQDTNYEQYF,TGTGCCACCTTACAGGACACAAACTACGAGCAGTACTTC
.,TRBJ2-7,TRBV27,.,CASSSSTVPYEQYF,TGTGCCAGCAGTTCGTCGACCGTACCCTACGAGCAGTACTTC
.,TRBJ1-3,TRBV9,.,CASSVDGQTSGNTIYF,TGTGCCAGCAGCGTAGATGGACAGACCTCTGGAAACACCATATATTTT
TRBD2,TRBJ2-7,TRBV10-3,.,CAISGGGYEQYF,TGTGCCATCAGTGGGGGGGGATACGAGCAGTACTTC
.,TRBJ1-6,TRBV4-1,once,CASSQIAGNSPLHF,TGCGCCAGCAGCCAAATAGCGGGAAATTCACCCCTCCACTTT
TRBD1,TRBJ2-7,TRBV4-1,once,CASSPLKTGTGDYEQYF,TGCGCCAGCAGCCCACTTAAAACCGGGACAGGAGATTACGAGCAGTACTTC
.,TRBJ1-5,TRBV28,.,CASSFGGGGNQPQHF,TGTGCCAGCAGTTTTGGTGGGGGCGGTAATCAGCCCCAGCATTTT
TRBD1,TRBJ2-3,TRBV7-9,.,CASSPGQNTDTQYF,TGTGCCAGCAGCCCGGGACAGAACACAGATACGCAGTATTTT
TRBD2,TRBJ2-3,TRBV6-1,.,CASSETGSGGRDTQYF,TGTGCCAGCAGTGAAACAGGTAGCGGGGGCCGGGATACGCAGTATTTT
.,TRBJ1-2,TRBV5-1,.,CASSLDRAGGYTF,TGCGCCAGCAGCTTGGACAGGGCGGGCGGCTACACCTTC
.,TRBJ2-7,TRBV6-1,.,CASSGQPVYEQYF,TGTGCCAGCAGCGGACAACCAGTCTACGAGCAGTACTTC
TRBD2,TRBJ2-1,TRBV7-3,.,CASSATSGAYNEQFF,TGTGCCAGCAGCGCGACTAGCGGGGCTTACAATGAGCAGTTCTTC
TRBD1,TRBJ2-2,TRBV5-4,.,CASSLKTVAGGGTGELFF,TGTGCCAGCAGCTTGAAAACGGTCGCAGGGGGCGGCACCGGGGAGCTGTTTTTT
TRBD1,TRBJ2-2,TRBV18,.,CASSPTGTGGTGELFF,TGTGCCAGCTCCCCAACCGGGACAGGGGGCACCGGGGAGCTGTTTTTT
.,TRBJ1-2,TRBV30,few,CALQEGYTF,TGTGCCTTGCAGGAGGGCTACACCTTC
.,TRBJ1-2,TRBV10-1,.,CASSESGMNYGYTF,TGCGCCAGCAGTGAGTCTGGTATGAACTATGGCTACACCTTC
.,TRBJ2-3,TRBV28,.,CATQGWSTDTQYF,TGTGCCACCCAGGGGTGGAGCACAGATACGCAGTATTTT
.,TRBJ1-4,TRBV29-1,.,CSVEGARGEKLFF,TGCAGCGTTGAAGGGGCTAGAGGTGAAAAACTGTTTTTT
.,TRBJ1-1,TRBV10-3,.,CAIRWEGNTEAFF,TGTGCCATCAGGTGGGAGGGGAACACTGAAGCTTTCTTT
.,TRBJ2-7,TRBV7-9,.,CASSPQRRDPSRYEQYF,TGTGCCAGCAGCCCACAACGCCGGGACCCGTCCCGTTACGAGCAGTACTTC
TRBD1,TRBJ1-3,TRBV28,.,CATLGTGVNTIYF,TGTGCCACCCTAGGGACAGGGGTGAACACCATATATTTT
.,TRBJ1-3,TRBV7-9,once,CASSLVNGAGNTIYF,TGTGCCAGCAGCTTAGTGAATGGGGCTGGAAACACCATATATTTT
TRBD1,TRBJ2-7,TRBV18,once,CASSLQRDRDNYEQYF,TGTGCCAGCTCACTACAACGGGACAGGGACAACTACGAGCAGTACTTC